This paragraph reports one T cell receptor beta chain. Its antigen is not yet known. The sample holds no much larger clone one base away, and base qualities are not on file. Distinct nucleotide sequences in the sample also encode this CDR3. These data come from a study of cytomegalovirus exposure and HLA in healthy donors (dated by TCRdb to 2016 to 2017). Background on the whole study: According to an earlier analysis of 587 of the donors, some 170 million T cells yielded 120 million or so unique TCR beta sequences and roughly 280 Gb of sequence data. Roughly 300 gigabases of sequencing data and 70 million to 95 million unique TCR sequences made up an early release that covered about 640 HLA-typed donors. Of the approximately 400 genotyped donors, approximately 83% fell in the genetic ancestry cluster associated with self-reported Caucasian donors. The study aimed to test whether signatures of past pathogen exposure could be identified by cataloging public T cell receptors. The study used immunosequencing to profile the T cell repertoires of under 700 subjects and linked those repertoires to cytomegalovirus serostatus. Along with the approximately 700-subject first cohort, a separate validation cohort of over 90 different subjects was used. The study combined high-throughput TCR immunosequencing, statistical association of individual TCRs with disease status, and machine learning to predict cytomegalovirus infection status. A later analysis re-analyzed previously published TCR beta repertoires from approximately 670 donors and added high-resolution HLA genotyping to study TCR occurrence patterns. Rather than drawing on any new phenotypic data, the later analysis identified candidate immune exposures from TCR beta sequences and the way those sequences occurred across donors. In an earlier analysis of roughly 580 of the donors, high-throughput TCR beta sequencing was used to judge whether each TCR beta V gene segment behaved as functional or pseudogenic. Donor age, sex, ethnicity and CMV serostatus were collected together with the repertoire data. In a later genetic analysis, genome-wide SNP genotypes for 398 of the 666 donors were used, and that subset was treated as a discovery cohort. Every repertoire in the discovery cohort had been generated on one and the same sequencing platform. HLA typing covered class I and class II loci at four-digit resolution. Typing coverage varied by locus: roughly 629-640 donors for A, B, C, DRB1 and DQB1; approximately 560 for DQA1; some 610 for DPA1; fewer than 480 for DPB1. Roughly five DR-DQ haplotypes were handled as single units for association and clustering because linkage in the cohort was strong. Among about 400 genotyped donors of the cohort, an average of roughly 230,000 unique TCR beta nucleotide sequences was sequenced per donor, of which about 19% were non-productive. Overall results and qualifications from the work: The study listed approximately 160 TCR beta chains as associated with cytomegalovirus. Most CMV-associated TCR beta chains appeared to be HLA-restricted in a later analysis, and the HLA associations seemed to be driven largely by CMV exposure. The authors suggested that the approach could potentially be extended to other disease states and immunological phenotypes. Because HLA typing was missing for some donors at each locus, association tests included only the typed subset. The presence/absence analyses assumed that sequencing depth was roughly uniform across donors, and that assumption may not be true. Across donors, most TCR sequences were observed very rarely, whereas some public TCRs were present in many individuals. When HLA alleles, especially DR and DQ, strongly co-occurred, TCR associations were difficult to assign to individual alleles. An association between a missense DCLRE1C variant and V-gene and J-gene trimming of TCR beta chains was found in a later genetic analysis and replicated in an independent cohort. A cluster of highly shared sequence variants was judged likely to be a technical artifact of the sequencing pipeline. In a later analysis, about 17,000 TCR beta sequences were associated with specific HLA alleles at a false discovery rate of 0.05. A further reported finding was that TCR beta sequences accurately predicted the HLA-A and HLA-B alleles for most subjects in the first cohort. According to a later genetic analysis, donors in an Asian-associated ancestry cluster had fewer N-insertions in productive TCRs than the approximately 650-donor mean. In vitro tests confirmed that a few of the cytomegalovirus-associated TCR beta chains recognize cytomegalovirus antigens. Broadly in line with IMGT annotations, most TCR beta V segments showed up in productive rearrangements about 87% or about 30% of the time in an earlier analysis of approximately 640 of the donors. In this cohort, only TCR beta chains were sequenced, and detectable features were limited by the absence of alpha or paired-chain data. Compared with equally common non-associated chains, HLA-associated TCR beta chains in a later analysis were more clonally expanded and had lower generation probabilities. Immune exposure information for the cohort was limited to CMV serostatus. Because counts were too low, roughly 17 rarely observed V segments, including chromosome 9 orphons, were left out of the earlier analysis of 587 of the donors. In a later analysis, several top co-occurrence clusters were reported to appear linked to parvovirus B19, influenza, CMV and Epstein-Barr virus. In a later analysis, the rate of TCR association differed among HLA loci, with DRB1 alleles having the most associated TCRs and HLA-C alleles having the fewest. The classifier was reported to diagnose cytomegalovirus status with high specificity and sensitivity in both the original and validation cohorts. Linkage disequilibrium might explain the correlated functional status among segregating V segments, but an unknown experimental factor could not be excluded.

The cohort was made up of about 610 healthy bone marrow donors. All cohort members were sampled while nominally healthy, although unrecorded immune exposures were likely present. The donor tested CMV seropositive, placing the donor among the 289 seropositive members of the cohort. A peripheral blood sample was provided by each donor, and peripheral blood mononuclear cells were used for TCR beta sequencing. Genomic DNA was extracted from the blood cell samples with the Qiagen DNeasy Blood Extraction Kit. The library was prepared using the immunoSEQ multiplex PCR assay. A mixture of 60 forward primers for TCR Vbeta segments and 13 reverse primers for TCR Jbeta segments was used in the multiplex PCR. The CDR3 region of rearranged TCR beta genes was amplified from genomic DNA with a multiplex PCR assay. The amplified TCR beta libraries were sequenced on the Illumina HiSeq System as 87-base-pair reads. The paper's processing steps were these. In a later analysis, 77 million or so unique TCR beta chains were counted across the 500 to 850 repertoires, and around 11 million of these chains were shared by at least two donors. A nearest-neighbor algorithm error-corrected the raw reads and collapsed the reads into unique sequences, merging closely related sequences to remove PCR and sequencing errors. Alignment of CDR3 sequences to IMGT reference sequences was used to assign V, D and J gene segments. For a sequence to be retained, at least a six-nucleotide match to both a V gene segment and a J gene segment was required. Rearrangements were classified as productive when the CDR3 lacked stop codons and remained in frame with V and J, and all other rearrangements were classified as non-productive. Following IMGT convention, CDR3 was defined as the stretch from the second conserved V-encoded cysteine up to the conserved J-encoded phenylalanine. In an earlier analysis of 550 to 650 of the donors, sequences lacking an unambiguous match to a single V gene segment were excluded. An earlier analysis of about 590 of the donors classified V segments as functional when productive rearrangements were above 56.7% and as segregating when the standard deviation between donors was above 5%. To diagnose cytomegalovirus status from the catalog of TCR beta chain sequences, a statistical classification framework was built. A later analysis assigned V and J genes by comparing TCR nucleotide sequences with IMGT/GENE-DB human TR gene sequences. A later analysis assigned CDR3 sequences and most-parsimonious VDJ recombination scenarios with the TCRdist pipeline. In a later analysis, each TCR beta chain was defined by its CDR3 amino acid sequence together with its V-gene family, and reads without a unique V-gene family were excluded. To address suspected cross-contamination and a sequencing artifact, a later analysis removed approximately 600 highly shared, low-generation-probability nucleotide sequences. In a later analysis, a clonal expansion index was calculated for each public chain from normalized within-repertoire ranks of inferred template counts. Generation probabilities in a later analysis came from a VDJ recombination model fitted to out-of-frame rearrangements, and those results were checked against IGoR. In a later analysis, TCR-TCR, TCR-HLA and TCR-CMV co-occurrence was scored with hypergeometric tests, and a repertoire-size bias correction was applied to TCR pairs. A later analysis estimated false discovery rates by permuting HLA or CMV assignments 20 times. In a later analysis, co-occurring TCRs were grouped using DBSCAN, and TCRdist sequence similarity was added for clustering within HLA-allele-positive subsets. For co-occurrence clustering, repertoires with fewer than 30,000 or more than 120,000 public chains were excluded, along with a handful of repertoires with anomalous nucleotide sharing. TCRdb took this table from immuneACCESS and kept in-frame rearrangements with V and J called. Such tables lack part of the clones; where checked against another copy, unresolved V genes explain under half of the gap, and the rest is unexplained. V, J and clone size reflect that table, while D and trimming were determined from the DNA. Present in this sample are about 120,000 clones, around 75% of which were seen just once. In total, the top ten clones hold just under 3% of the sample.

Specimen: PBMCs. The receptor was isolated from a woman aged 40 to 49 in good health and CMV-seropositive.

The nucleotide sequence reads TGTGCCATCAGCACTAGCGGGAGGGCCACAGCCTACAATGAGCAGTTCTTC. Translated, it gives CAISTSGRATAYNEQFF. The V and J segments used are TRBV10-3 and TRBJ2-1; the central 13 bases match TRBD2. From V the trimming removes 6 bases and from J it removes 2 bases, while the gene matches leave 7 bases of the junction unaccounted for. The cysteine opens and the phenylalanine closes a CDR3 of 17 amino acids. Just the 51-base CDR3 DNA is kept, in frame starting at base 1. The germline V gene sets CDR1 to ENHRY and CDR2 to SYGVKD.